The 20 T cell receptor beta chains below come from one sample, sequenced in a study of T cell responses to AZD1222 COVID-19 vaccine. Measured with immunoSEQ multiplex PCR; TCRdb has only the in-frame clones, and not every one. The sample includes fewer than 100,000 clones, around 85% of them seen just once. This specimen was peripheral blood, taken 28 days after the second AZD1222 dose. Receptors were obtained from an adult who received the AZD1222 COVID-19 vaccine.

This chain connects TRBV3-1 (or the pseudogene TRBV3-2) to TRBJ2-3; 7 nucleotides agree with TRBD1. V trimming: 5 bases; J trimming: 2 bases; junction bases outside the gene matches: 4. The CDR3 covers 14 residues. Germline V gives CDR1 LGHDT, CDR2 YNNKEL (reference sequence). The CDR3 is CASSTQGFTDTQYF. CDR3 sequence (DNA): TGTGCCAGCAGCACACAGGGGTTCACAGATACGCAGTATTTT.

The chain combines TRBV19 with TRBJ2-3; possibly TRBD2 for D (6 bases). The CDR3 runs 14 residues. Trimming stripped 3 bases from V and 6 bases from J, with 13 bases between. CDR1 is LNHDA and CDR2 is SQIVND in the germline V gene (reference sequence). The CDR3 DNA sequence: TGTGCCAGTAGTATTTCGGGGGAATCGGATACGCAGTATTTT. Amino acids: CASSISGESDTQYF. Full variable domain (missing parts from reference TRBV19 and TRBJ2-3): DGGITQSPKYLFRKEGQNVTLSCEQNLNHDAMYWYRQDPGQGLRLIYYSQIVNDFQKGDIAEGYSVSREKKESFPLTVTSAQKNPTAFYLCASSISGESDTQYFGPGTRLTVL.

The chain has TRBV6-5 and TRBJ1-2; weak D call: TRBD1 (6 bases). Per the germline V gene, CDR1 is MNHEY and CDR2 is SVGAGI. With 5 bases removed from V and 4 bases from J, the gap between germline ends came to 14 bases. There are 14 residues in the CDR3. DNA for the CDR3: TGTGCCAGCAGTCGGAACAGGGACCTCTATGGCTACACCTTC. It yields the protein CASSRNRDLYGYTF.

This sequence joins TRBV7-2 and TRBJ1-1; D ambiguous. V lost 2 bases and J 3 bases, leaving 10 bases between the germline ends. The CDR3 runs to 14 residues. Germline CDR1 and CDR2: SGHTA and FQGNSA. For the CDR3, the DNA is TGTGCCAGCAGCTTATTTGGGGTTTACACTGAAGCTTTCTTT. The encoded protein is CASSLFGVYTEAFF.

This chain connects TRBV7-2 to TRBJ2-1; D call uncertain. Germline CDR1 reads SGHTA; CDR2 reads FQGNSA. V gave up 1 base and J gave up 6 bases, with 10 bases separating them. The CDR3 contains 14 residues. CDR3 in DNA: TGTGCCAGCAGCTTAGACTGGAGCCCCAATGAGCAGTTCTTC. As protein: CASSLDWSPNEQFF.

This chain links TRBV10-2 with TRBJ2-5; D remains unclear. The CDR3 has 15 amino acids. V dropped 3 bases and J dropped 1 base, with 12 bases sitting between them. Per germline, CDR1 WSHSY and CDR2 SAAADI. The CDR3 DNA sequence: TGCGCCAGCAGTGAAAATTCAGGCCCCCAAGAGACCCAGTACTTC. Protein sequence: CASSENSGPQETQYF.

The rearrangement links TRBV6-2 or TRBV6-3 to TRBJ2-1, with TRBD2 matching 8 bases. This CDR3 has 15 amino acids. Per germline, CDR1 MNHEY and CDR2 SVGEGT. After removal of 6 bases from V and 5 bases from J, the junction contained 9 bases not matched to a gene. CDR3 sequence (DNA): TGTGCCAGCAGCTGGACTAGCAGACTCAACAATGAGCAGTTCTTC. This codes for CASSWTSRLNNEQFF.

This clone has a single count. J is TRBJ2-7 and V is TRBV29-1, with D unclear. V lost 7 bases and J 2 bases, leaving 18 bases between the germline ends. This CDR3 contains 14 residues. The V gene's germline CDR1 is SQVTM and CDR2 ANQGSEA. The CDR3 spells CSGSGPNWPYEQYF. The CDR3 nucleotides are TGCAGCGGCTCCGGGCCAAATTGGCCCTACGAGCAGTACTTC.

CDR3 protein: CASSSVTSGPQETQYF. The CDR3 bases are TGCGCCAGCAGCTCCGTTACTAGCGGGCCCCAAGAGACCCAGTACTTC. J is TRBJ2-5 and V is TRBV5-1; 9 bases are shared with TRBD2. Germline loops: CDR1 SGHRS, CDR2 YFSETQ. Germline trimming cut 3 bases from V and 1 base from J; bases unmatched to any gene: 7. This CDR3 is built from 16 residues. Full variable domain (outside the CDR3, taken from reference TRBV5-1 and TRBJ2-5): KAGVTQTPRYLIKTRGQQVTLSCSPISGHRSVSWYQQTPGQGLQFLFEYFSETQRNKGNFPGRFSGRQFSNSRSEMNVSTLELGDSALYLCASSSVTSGPQETQYFGPGTRLLVL.

The V call is TRBV5-6, the J call TRBJ1-5; 8 positions agree with TRBD1. The CDR3 loop spans 15 amino acids. Germline V gene data show CDR1 as SGHDT and CDR2 as YYEEEE. With 0 bases clipped from V and 7 bases from J, the junction kept 6 bases outside the gene matches. The CDR3 sequence: CASSLVTGVGQPQHF. DNA of the CDR3: TGTGCCAGCAGCTTGGTGACAGGGGTGGGACAGCCCCAGCATTTT.

This chain uses TRBV10-3 with TRBJ1-5; 8 bases are a match to TRBD1. V lost 4 bases to trimming and J lost 6 bases; unmatched junction nucleotides: 8. Germline loops: CDR1 ENHRY, CDR2 SYGVKD. The CDR3 is made up of 15 amino acids. The CDR3 reads CAISVTQGAGQPQHF. CDR3 nucleotides: TGTGCCATCAGTGTAACTCAGGGGGCCGGTCAGCCCCAGCATTTT.

V gene TRBV7-6 combines with J gene TRBJ2-3; 10 positions agree with TRBD2. V gave up 0 bases and J gave up 5 bases; unmatched junction bases: 5. Germline values: CDR1 SGHVS, CDR2 FNYEAQ. CDR3 length: 16 amino acids. In DNA, the CDR3 is TGTGCCAGCAGCTTAGCCCCTAGCGGGAGTGTAGATACGCAGTATTTT. It encodes CASSLAPSGSVDTQYF.

The chain carries TRBV7-8 and TRBJ1-2, with D unclear. The germline gives CDR1 SGHVS, CDR2 FQNEAQ. V lost 3 bases and J 4 bases, leaving 12 bases between the germline ends. The CDR3 has 14 residues. The CDR3 here is CASSFSQDRYGYTF. The CDR3 DNA is TGTGCCAGCAGCTTTAGCCAGGACCGCTATGGCTACACCTTC.

The rearrangement links TRBV5-1 to TRBJ1-2; TRBD1 aligns across 8 bases. This CDR3 has 14 residues. The V gene end was trimmed by 4 bases and the J gene end by 5 bases; junction bases not matched to a gene: 7. In germline, CDR1 is SGHRS, CDR2 YFSETQ. The CDR3 is CASSPRQGRYGYTF. DNA for the CDR3: TGCGCCAGCAGCCCCCGACAGGGGAGATATGGCTACACCTTC. Combining the CDR3 with reference TRBV5-1 and TRBJ1-2 gives the whole variable domain KAGVTQTPRYLIKTRGQQVTLSCSPISGHRSVSWYQQTPGQGLQFLFEYFSETQRNKGNFPGRFSGRQFSNSRSEMNVSTLELGDSALYLCASSPRQGRYGYTFGSGTRLTVV.

V gene TRBV12-3 or TRBV12-4 combines with J gene TRBJ1-5; the D is unclear. V was trimmed by 4 bases and J by 4 bases, leaving 8 bases between them. The CDR3 is 13 residues long. The CDR3 region is CASSWLTNQPQHF. The CDR3 nucleotides are TGTGCCAGCAGTTGGCTTACGAATCAGCCCCAGCATTTT.

The chain carries TRBV28 and TRBJ2-7; 8 positions agree with TRBD1. V dropped 3 bases and J dropped 3; count of bases not matched to a gene: 4. Germline V gene lookup returns CDR1 MDHEN and CDR2 SYDVKM. CDR3 length equals 14 residues. CDR3 nucleotides: TGTGCCAGCAGTTTCGGGACAGGTTACTACGAGCAGTACTTC. It encodes CASSFGTGYYEQYF.

This clone was detected only a few times. The chain recombines TRBV28 with TRBJ1-1; D remains ambiguous. The germline gives CDR1 MDHEN, CDR2 SYDVKM. Trimming pared 8 bases from V and 8 bases from J, leaving 27 bases between. The CDR3 contains 16 residues. The CDR3 DNA reads TGTGCCAGCCAAAAAAGCCCGCCGCCTTTAATAATAGAAGCTTTCTTT. This gives the protein CASQKSPPPLIIEAFF.

The V gene is TRBV7-2, the J gene TRBJ1-2; D uncertain. V shed 1 base and J shed 8 bases, with 14 bases lying between them. The CDR3 covers 14 residues. The V gene's germline CDR1 is SGHTA and CDR2 FQGNSA. The CDR3 reads CASSLVGRTRGYTF. The DNA for the CDR3 is TGTGCCAGCAGCTTAGTTGGGCGTACTAGGGGCTACACCTTC.

The chain recombines TRBV5-1 with TRBJ2-2; D might be TRBD2 (5 bases). The CDR3 contains 13 residues. The ends were cut back, 5 bases at V and 4 bases at J, with 9 bases in the middle. Germline V CDR1 and CDR2: SGHRS, YFSETQ. CDR3 loop: CASRRVLTGELFF. The DNA for the CDR3 is TGCGCCAGCAGGAGGGTCCTCACCGGGGAGCTGTTTTTT.

The count of this clone is one. This chain uses TRBV30 with TRBJ1-6, with D unresolved. The V gene lost 0 bases and the J gene lost 7 bases, with 10 bases spanning the gap. This CDR3 is built from 14 residues. Per the germline V gene, CDR1 is GTSNPN and CDR2 is SVGIG (reference sequence). For the CDR3, the DNA is TGTGCCTGGAGTGTAACGGGAGGAAATTCACCCCTCCACTTT. Translation: CAWSVTGGNSPLHF.